This T cell receptor beta chain is drawn from a study of blood T cell repertoires in COVID-19. Study in general: Collection of acute and convalescent COVID-19 samples took place in the United States, Italy and Spain. From T cells, B-cell-depleted T cells, or PBMCs came the material, which was cDNA or gDNA.

Under the authors' procedure: Amplification of reference gene primers provided the estimated nucleated cell counts. Libraries were prepared by immunoSEQ multiplex PCR; TCRdb keeps only in-frame clonotypes and omits some of them. For V, J and clone size, that table is used; D and trimming come from the DNA. The table includes 80,000 or so clones, around 90% detected once. The CDR3 spans 15 residues. Per the germline V gene, CDR1 is SQVTM and CDR2 is ANQGSEA. Unmatched junction bases numbered 6, after V lost 2 bases and J lost 11 bases. The clonotype comes from a woman aged 45-65 years in a cohort sampled during active COVID-19. This chain links TRBV29-1 with TRBJ2-1; 16 bases fit TRBD2. Input material: peripheral blood. The CDR3 sequence: CSVELGTSGRAQQFF. The CDR3 DNA reads TGCAGCGTTGAACTTGGGACTAGCGGGAGGGCCCAGCAGTTCTTC.